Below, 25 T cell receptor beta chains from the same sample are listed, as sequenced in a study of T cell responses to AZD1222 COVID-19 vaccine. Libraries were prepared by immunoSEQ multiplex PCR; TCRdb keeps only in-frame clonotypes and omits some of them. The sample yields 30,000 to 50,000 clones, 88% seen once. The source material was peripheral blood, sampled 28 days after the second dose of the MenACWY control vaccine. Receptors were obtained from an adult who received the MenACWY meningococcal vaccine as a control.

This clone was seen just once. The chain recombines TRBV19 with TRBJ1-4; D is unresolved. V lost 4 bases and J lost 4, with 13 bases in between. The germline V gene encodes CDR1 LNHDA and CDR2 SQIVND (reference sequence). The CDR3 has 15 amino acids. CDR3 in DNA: TGTGCCAGTAGTAGCGGTCTCACTTTTAATGAAAAACTGTTTTTT. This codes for CASSSGLTFNEKLFF.

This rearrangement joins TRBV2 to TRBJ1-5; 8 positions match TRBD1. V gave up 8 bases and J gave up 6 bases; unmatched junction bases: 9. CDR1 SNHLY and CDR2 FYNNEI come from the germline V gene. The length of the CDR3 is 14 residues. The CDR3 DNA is TGTGCCAGCGGAGGACAGGGCGGACCTCAGCCCCAGCATTTT. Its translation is CASGGQGGPQPQHF.

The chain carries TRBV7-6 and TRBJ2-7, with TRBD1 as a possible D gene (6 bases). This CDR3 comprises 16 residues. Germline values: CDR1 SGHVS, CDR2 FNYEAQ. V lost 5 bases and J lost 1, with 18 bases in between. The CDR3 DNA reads TGTGCCAGCAGCACCTACAGGGCGCGCTCGTCCTACGAGCAGTACTTC. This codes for CASSTYRARSSYEQYF.

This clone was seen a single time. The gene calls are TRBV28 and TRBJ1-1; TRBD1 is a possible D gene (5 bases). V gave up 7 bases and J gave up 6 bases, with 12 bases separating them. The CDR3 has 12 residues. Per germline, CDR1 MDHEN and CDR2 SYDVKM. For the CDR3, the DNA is TGTGCCAGCACACTCTTGGGGCCTGAAGCTTTCTTT. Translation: CASTLLGPEAFF. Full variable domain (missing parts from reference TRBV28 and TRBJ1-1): DVKVTQSSRYLVKRTGEKVFLECVQDMDHENMFWYRQDPGLGLRLIYFSYDVKMKEKGDIPEGYSVSREKKERFSLILESASTNQTSMYLCASTLLGPEAFFGQGTRLTVV.

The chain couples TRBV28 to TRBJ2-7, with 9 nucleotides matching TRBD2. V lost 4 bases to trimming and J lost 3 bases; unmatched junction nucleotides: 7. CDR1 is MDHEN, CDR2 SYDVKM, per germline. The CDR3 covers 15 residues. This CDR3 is CASSSASGTDYEQYF. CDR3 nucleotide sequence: TGTGCCAGCAGTTCGGCTAGCGGGACAGACTACGAGCAGTACTTC.

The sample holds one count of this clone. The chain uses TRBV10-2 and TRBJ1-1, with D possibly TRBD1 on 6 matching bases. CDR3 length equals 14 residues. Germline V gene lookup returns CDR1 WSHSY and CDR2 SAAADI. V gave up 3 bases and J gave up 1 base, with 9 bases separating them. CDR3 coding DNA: TGCGCCAGCAGTGATCCGACAGGGAACACTGAAGCTTTCTTT. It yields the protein CASSDPTGNTEAFF.

The CDR3 coding sequence is TGTGCCAGCAGCCAAGATATTTGGGGACAGAGCTCCTACGAGCAGTACTTC. It specifies CASSQDIWGQSSYEQYF. The chain combines TRBV4-2 with TRBJ2-7; 7 positions match TRBD1. The germline gives CDR1 LGHNA, CDR2 YNFKEQ. The V and J ends lost 0 bases and 0 bases, in that order; junction bases with no gene match: 8. The CDR3 is 17 residues long.

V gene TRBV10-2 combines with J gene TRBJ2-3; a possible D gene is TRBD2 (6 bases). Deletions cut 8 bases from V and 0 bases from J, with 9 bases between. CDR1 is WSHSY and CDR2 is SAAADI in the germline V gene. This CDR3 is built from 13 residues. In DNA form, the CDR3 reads TGCGCCAGCGGGAGCGGGAGCACAGATACGCAGTATTTT. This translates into CASGSGSTDTQYF.

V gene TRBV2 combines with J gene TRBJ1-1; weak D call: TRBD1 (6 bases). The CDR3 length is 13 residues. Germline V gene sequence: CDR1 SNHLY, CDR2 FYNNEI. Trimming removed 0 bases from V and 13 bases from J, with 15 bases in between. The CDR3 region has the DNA TGTGCCAGCAGTGAAGCGCTGTACAGGGAGGGTTTCTTT. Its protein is CASSEALYREGFF.

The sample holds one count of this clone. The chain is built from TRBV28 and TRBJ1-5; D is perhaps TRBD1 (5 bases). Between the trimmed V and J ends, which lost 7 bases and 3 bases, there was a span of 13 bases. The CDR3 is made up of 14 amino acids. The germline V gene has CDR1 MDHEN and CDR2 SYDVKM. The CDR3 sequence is CASKNIQANQPQHF. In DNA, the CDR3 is TGTGCCAGCAAGAATATACAGGCCAATCAGCCCCAGCATTTT. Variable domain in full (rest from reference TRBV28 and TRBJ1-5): DVKVTQSSRYLVKRTGEKVFLECVQDMDHENMFWYRQDPGLGLRLIYFSYDVKMKEKGDIPEGYSVSREKKERFSLILESASTNQTSMYLCASKNIQANQPQHFGDGTRLSIL.

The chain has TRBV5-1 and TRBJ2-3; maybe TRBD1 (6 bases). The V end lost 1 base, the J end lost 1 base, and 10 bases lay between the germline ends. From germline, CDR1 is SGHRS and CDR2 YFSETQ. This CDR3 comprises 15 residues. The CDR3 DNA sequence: TGCGCCAGCAGCTTGAGGGCAGGGGGCACAGATACGCAGTATTTT. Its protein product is CASSLRAGGTDTQYF.

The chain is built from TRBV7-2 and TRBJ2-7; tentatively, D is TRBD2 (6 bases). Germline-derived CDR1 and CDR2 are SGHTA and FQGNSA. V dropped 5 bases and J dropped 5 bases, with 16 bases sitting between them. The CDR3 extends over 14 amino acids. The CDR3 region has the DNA TGTGCCAGCAGCAGGCGGGAAGGATCCCACGAGCAGTACTTC. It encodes CASSRREGSHEQYF.

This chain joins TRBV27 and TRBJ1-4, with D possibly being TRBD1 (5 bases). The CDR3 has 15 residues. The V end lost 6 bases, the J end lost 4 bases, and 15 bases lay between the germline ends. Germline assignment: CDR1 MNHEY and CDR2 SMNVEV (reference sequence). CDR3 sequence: CASSRSGVLNEKLFF. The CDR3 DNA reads TGTGCCAGCAGCCGCTCGGGGGTACTTAATGAAAAACTGTTTTTT.

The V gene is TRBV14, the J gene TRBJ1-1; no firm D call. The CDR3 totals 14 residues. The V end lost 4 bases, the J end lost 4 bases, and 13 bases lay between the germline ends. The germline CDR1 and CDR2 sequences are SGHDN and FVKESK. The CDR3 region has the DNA TGTGCCAGCAGCCGGACTGGGCTGGTCACTGAAGCTTTCTTT. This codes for CASSRTGLVTEAFF.

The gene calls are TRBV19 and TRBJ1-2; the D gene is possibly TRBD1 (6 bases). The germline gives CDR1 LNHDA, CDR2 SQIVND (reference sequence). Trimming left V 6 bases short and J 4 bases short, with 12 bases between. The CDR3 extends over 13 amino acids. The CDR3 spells CASRNREGYGYTF. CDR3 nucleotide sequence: TGTGCCAGTAGAAACAGGGAGGGCTATGGCTACACCTTC.

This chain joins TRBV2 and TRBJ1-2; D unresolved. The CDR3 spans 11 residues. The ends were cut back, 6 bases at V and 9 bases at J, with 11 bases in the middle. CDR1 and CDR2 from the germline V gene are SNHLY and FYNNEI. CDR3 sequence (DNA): TGTGCCAGCAGAGAGACTACCAGCTACACCTTC. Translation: CASRETTSYTF.

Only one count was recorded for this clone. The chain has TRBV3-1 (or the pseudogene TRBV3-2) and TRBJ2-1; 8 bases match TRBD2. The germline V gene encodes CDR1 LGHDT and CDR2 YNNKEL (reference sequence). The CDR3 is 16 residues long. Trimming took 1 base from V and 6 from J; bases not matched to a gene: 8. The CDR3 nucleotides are TGTGCCAGCAGCCAAGGCCCAGCGGGAGTCGGCAATGAGCAGTTCTTC. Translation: CASSQGPAGVGNEQFF.

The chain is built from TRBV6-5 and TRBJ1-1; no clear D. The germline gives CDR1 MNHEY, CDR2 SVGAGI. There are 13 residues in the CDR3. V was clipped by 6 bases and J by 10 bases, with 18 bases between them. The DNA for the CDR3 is TGTGCCAGCAGCCGGTCCGGGAAGATCGGAGCTTTCTTT. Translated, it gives CASSRSGKIGAFF.

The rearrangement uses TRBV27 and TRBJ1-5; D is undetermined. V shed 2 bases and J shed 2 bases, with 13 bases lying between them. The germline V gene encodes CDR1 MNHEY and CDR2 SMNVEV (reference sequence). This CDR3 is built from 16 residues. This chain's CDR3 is CASSLAGGRGNQPQHF. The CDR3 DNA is TGTGCCAGCAGTTTAGCAGGTGGGAGAGGCAATCAGCCCCAGCATTTT.

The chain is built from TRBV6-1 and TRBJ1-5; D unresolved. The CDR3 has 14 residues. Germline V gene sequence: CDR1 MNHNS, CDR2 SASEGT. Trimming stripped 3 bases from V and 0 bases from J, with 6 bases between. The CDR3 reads CASSDGGSNQPQHF. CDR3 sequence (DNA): TGTGCCAGCAGTGATGGTGGTAGCAATCAGCCCCAGCATTTT.

CDR3 nucleotides: TGTGCCAGCAGCGTAGGTGCAGGGGGTACCTACGAGCAGTACTTC. Its translation: CASSVGAGGTYEQYF. V is TRBV9 and J is TRBJ2-7, with 7 bases fitting TRBD1. Unmatched junction bases numbered 5, after V lost 0 bases and J lost 2 bases. Germline values: CDR1 SGDLS, CDR2 YYNGEE. The CDR3 has 15 residues. Using reference TRBV9 and TRBJ2-7 for the parts outside the CDR3, the full variable domain is DSGVTQTPKHLITATGQRVTLRCSPRSGDLSVYWYQQSLDQGLQFLIQYYNGEERAKGNILERFSAQQFPDLHSELNLSSLELGDSALYFCASSVGAGGTYEQYFGPGTRLTVT.

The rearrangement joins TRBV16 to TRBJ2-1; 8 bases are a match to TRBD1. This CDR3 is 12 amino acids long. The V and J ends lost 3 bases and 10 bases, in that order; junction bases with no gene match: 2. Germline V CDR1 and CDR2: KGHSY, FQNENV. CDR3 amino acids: CASSQTGEEQFF. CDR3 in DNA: TGTGCCAGCAGCCAGACAGGGGAAGAGCAGTTCTTC.

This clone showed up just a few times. As DNA, the CDR3 is TGCAGTGCTAGTACCCTGGGACTAGCGGGAGAGGGGAACACCGGGGAGCTGTTTTTT. Protein sequence: CSASTLGLAGEGNTGELFF. The rearrangement links TRBV20-1 to TRBJ2-2, with 14 bases matching TRBD2. CDR3 length: 19 amino acids. Germline V gene lookup returns CDR1 DFQATT and CDR2 SNEGSKA (reference sequence). Losses at the gene ends were 3 bases for V and 1 base for J; bases not matched to a gene: 10.

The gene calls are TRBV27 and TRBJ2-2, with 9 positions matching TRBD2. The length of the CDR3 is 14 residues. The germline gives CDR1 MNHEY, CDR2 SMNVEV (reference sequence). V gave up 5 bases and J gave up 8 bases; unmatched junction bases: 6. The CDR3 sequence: CASSPGLARGELFF. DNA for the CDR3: TGTGCCAGCAGTCCCGGACTAGCGAGAGGGGAGCTGTTTTTT.

CDR3 DNA: TGCAGCGTTAGGGGTGGCACTGAAGCTTTCTTT. This translates into CSVRGGTEAFF. The chain joins TRBV29-1 to TRBJ1-1, with D tentatively TRBD1 (5 bases). Germline CDR1 is SQVTM and CDR2 is ANQGSEA. This CDR3 has 11 amino acids. V dropped 5 bases and J dropped 4 bases, with 8 bases sitting between them.